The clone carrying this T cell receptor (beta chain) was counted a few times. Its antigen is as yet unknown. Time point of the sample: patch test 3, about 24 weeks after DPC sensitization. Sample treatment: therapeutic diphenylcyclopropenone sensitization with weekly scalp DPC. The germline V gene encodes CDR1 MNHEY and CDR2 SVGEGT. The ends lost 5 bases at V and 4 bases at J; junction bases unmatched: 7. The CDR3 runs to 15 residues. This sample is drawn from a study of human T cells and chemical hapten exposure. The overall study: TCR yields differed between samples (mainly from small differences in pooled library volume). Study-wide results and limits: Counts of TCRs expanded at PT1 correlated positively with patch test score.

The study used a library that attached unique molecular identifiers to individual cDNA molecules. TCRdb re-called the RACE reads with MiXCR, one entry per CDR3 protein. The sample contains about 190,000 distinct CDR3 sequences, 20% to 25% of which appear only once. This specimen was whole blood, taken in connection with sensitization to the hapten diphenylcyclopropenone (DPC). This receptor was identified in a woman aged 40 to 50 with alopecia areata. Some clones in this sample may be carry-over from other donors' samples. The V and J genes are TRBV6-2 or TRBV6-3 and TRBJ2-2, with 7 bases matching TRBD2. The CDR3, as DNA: TGTGCCAGCAGTCGAGCGGGAATTGGCACCGGGGAGCTGTTTTTT. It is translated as CASSRAGIGTGELFF.